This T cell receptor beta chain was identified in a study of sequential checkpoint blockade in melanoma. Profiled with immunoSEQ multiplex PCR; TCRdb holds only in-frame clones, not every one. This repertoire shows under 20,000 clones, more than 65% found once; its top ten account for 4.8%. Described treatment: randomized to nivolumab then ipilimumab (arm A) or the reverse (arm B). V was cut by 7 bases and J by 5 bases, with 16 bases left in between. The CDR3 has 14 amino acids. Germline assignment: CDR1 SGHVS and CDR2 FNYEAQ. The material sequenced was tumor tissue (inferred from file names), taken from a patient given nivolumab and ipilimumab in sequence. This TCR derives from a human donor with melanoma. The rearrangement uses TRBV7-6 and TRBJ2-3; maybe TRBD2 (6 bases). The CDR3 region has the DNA TGTGCCAGCAACCCAGCGGGTGGAGGAGATACGCAGTATTTT. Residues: CASNPAGGGDTQYF.